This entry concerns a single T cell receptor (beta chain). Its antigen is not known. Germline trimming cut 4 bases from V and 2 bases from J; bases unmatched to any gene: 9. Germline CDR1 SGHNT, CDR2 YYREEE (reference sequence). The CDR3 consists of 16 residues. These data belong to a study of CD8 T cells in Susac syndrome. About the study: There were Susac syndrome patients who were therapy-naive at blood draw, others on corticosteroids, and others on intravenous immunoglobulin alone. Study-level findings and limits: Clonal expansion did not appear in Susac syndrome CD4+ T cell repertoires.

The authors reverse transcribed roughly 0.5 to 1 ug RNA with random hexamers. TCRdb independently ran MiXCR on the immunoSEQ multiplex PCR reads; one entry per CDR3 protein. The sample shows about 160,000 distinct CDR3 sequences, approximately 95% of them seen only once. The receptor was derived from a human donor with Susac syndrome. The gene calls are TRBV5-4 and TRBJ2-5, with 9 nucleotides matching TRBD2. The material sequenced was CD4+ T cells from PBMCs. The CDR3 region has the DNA TGTGCCAGCAGCACCCAAGCGGGGGGCCTTCAAGAGACCCAGTACTTC. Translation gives CASSTQAGGLQETQYF.